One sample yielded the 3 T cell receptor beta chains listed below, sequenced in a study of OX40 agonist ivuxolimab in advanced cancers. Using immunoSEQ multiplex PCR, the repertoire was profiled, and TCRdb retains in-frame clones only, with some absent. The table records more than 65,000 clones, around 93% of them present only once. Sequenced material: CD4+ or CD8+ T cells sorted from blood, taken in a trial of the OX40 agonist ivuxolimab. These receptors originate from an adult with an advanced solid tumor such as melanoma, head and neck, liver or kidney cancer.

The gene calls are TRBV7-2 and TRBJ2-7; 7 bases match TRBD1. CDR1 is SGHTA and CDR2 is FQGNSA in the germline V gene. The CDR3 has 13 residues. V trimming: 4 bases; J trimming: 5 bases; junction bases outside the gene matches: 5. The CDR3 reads CASSYRGWDEQYF. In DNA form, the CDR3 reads TGTGCCAGCAGCTACAGGGGATGGGACGAGCAGTACTTC.

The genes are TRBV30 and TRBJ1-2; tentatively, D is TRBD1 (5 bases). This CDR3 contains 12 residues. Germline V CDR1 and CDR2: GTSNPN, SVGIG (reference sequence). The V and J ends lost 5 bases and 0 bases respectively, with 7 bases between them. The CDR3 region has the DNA TGTGCCTGGCAGGGAACTAACTATGGCTACACCTTC. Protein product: CAWQGTNYGYTF. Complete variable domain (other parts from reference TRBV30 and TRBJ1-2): SQTIHQWPATLVQPVGSPLSLECTVEGTSNPNLYWYRQAAGRGLQLLFYSVGIGQISSEVPQNLSASRPQDRQFILSSKKLLLSDSGFYLCAWQGTNYGYTFGSGTRLTVV.

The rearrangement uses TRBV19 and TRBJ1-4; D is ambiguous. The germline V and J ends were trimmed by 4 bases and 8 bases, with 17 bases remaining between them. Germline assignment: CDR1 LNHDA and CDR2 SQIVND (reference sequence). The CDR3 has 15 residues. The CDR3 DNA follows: TGTGCCAGTAGTAGCCATCGGCCTTTGGGGGAAAAACTGTTTTTT. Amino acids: CASSSHRPLGEKLFF. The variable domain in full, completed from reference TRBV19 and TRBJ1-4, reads DGGITQSPKYLFRKEGQNVTLSCEQNLNHDAMYWYRQDPGQGLRLIYYSQIVNDFQKGDIAEGYSVSREKKESFPLTVTSAQKNPTAFYLCASSSHRPLGEKLFFGSGTQLSVL.